These 23 T cell receptor beta chains share one sample of origin, sequenced in a study of blood T cell repertoires in COVID-19. Only in-frame clones appear in the TCRdb table, and some are missing; sequencing was by immunoSEQ multiplex PCR. The sample holds about 320,000 clones, 70% to 90% seen once. Sequenced: peripheral blood. These TCRs come from a man aged 18 to 35 who had recovered from COVID-19.

The chain carries TRBV5-4 and TRBJ1-1, with a possible D match to TRBD1 (5 bases). Germline CDR1 is SGHNT and CDR2 is YYREEE (reference sequence). The V and J ends lost 0 bases and 8 bases respectively, with 11 bases between them. The CDR3 is 13 residues long. The CDR3 DNA sequence: TGTGCCAGCAGCTTGGCGGGGGGAGTGGAAGCTTTCTTT. It yields the protein CASSLAGGVEAFF. Full variable domain (outside the CDR3, taken from reference TRBV5-4 and TRBJ1-1): ETGVTQSPTHLIKTRGQQVTLRCSSQSGHNTVSWYQQALGQGPQFIFQYYREEENGRGNFPPRFSGLQFPNYSSELNVNALELDDSALYLCASSLAGGVEAFFGQGTRLTVV.

V gene TRBV10-3 combines with J gene TRBJ1-2, with 9 nucleotides matching TRBD1. The length of the CDR3 is 14 residues. Germline trimming cut 7 bases from V and 3 bases from J; bases unmatched to any gene: 6. Per the germline V gene, CDR1 is ENHRY and CDR2 is SYGVKD. For the CDR3, the DNA is TGTGCCATCACCAGGGACAGGGAGTACTATGGCTACACCTTC. Its translation: CAITRDREYYGYTF.

The V gene is TRBV7-9, the J gene TRBJ1-4; 7 positions agree with TRBD1. Germline trimming cut 1 base from V and 4 bases from J; bases unmatched to any gene: 9. Germline V gene data show CDR1 as SEHNR and CDR2 as FQNEAQ (reference sequence). This CDR3 has 17 amino acids. CDR3 protein: CASSLEGGTVYNEKLFF. CDR3 sequence (DNA): TGTGCCAGCAGCTTAGAAGGAGGGACAGTGTATAATGAAAAACTGTTTTTT.

The chain employs TRBV5-1 and TRBJ2-3, with 11 bases aligning to TRBD1. Germline lookup yields CDR1 SGHRS and CDR2 YFSETQ. This CDR3 spans 16 amino acids. V dropped 3 bases and J dropped 0; count of bases not matched to a gene: 3. Written as DNA, the CDR3 is TGCGCCAGCAGCTACGGACAGGGGGCTAGCACAGATACGCAGTATTTT. It is translated as CASSYGQGASTDTQYF. The complete variable domain, with remaining parts taken from reference TRBV5-1 and TRBJ2-3, reads KAGVTQTPRYLIKTRGQQVTLSCSPISGHRSVSWYQQTPGQGLQFLFEYFSETQRNKGNFPGRFSGRQFSNSRSEMNVSTLELGDSALYLCASSYGQGASTDTQYFGPGTRLTVL.

The rearrangement uses TRBV14 and TRBJ1-2, with D possibly matching TRBD1 (5 bases). Trimming cost V 0 bases and J 4 bases, with 9 bases left between them. This CDR3 spans 14 amino acids. CDR1 SGHDN and CDR2 FVKESK come from the germline V gene. This chain's CDR3 is CASSQDRGSYGYTF. The CDR3, as DNA: TGTGCCAGCAGCCAAGATAGGGGATCCTATGGCTACACCTTC.

This clone turned up a few times. The V call is TRBV7-2, the J call TRBJ1-3; possible D gene TRBD1, 6 bases. The V gene lost 2 bases and the J gene lost 4 bases, with 12 bases spanning the gap. Germline loops: CDR1 SGHTA, CDR2 FQGNSA. CDR3 length: 15 residues. CDR3 bases: TGTGCCAGCAGCTTATTAGCAGGGGTCGGAAACACCATATATTTT. The encoded protein is CASSLLAGVGNTIYF.

The rearrangement joins TRBV2 to TRBJ1-1, with D possibly TRBD1 on 6 matching bases. V gave up 2 bases and J gave up 0 bases, with 16 bases separating them. The CDR3 consists of 17 residues. From germline, CDR1 is SNHLY and CDR2 FYNNEI. The CDR3 loop reads CASSELRGGWMNTEAFF. CDR3 in DNA: TGTGCCAGCAGTGAATTGCGGGGGGGCTGGATGAACACTGAAGCTTTCTTT.

This clone appeared a few times. J is TRBJ2-1 and V is TRBV30, with 11 bases that match TRBD2. Per germline, CDR1 GTSNPN and CDR2 SVGIG (reference sequence). CDR3 length: 17 residues. Trimming took 5 bases from V and 6 from J; bases not matched to a gene: 15. The CDR3 DNA is TGTGCCTGGGGTAGGGGGTACGGGACTAGCGGTAGCAATGAGCAGTTCTTC. Amino acid sequence: CAWGRGYGTSGSNEQFF. Combining the CDR3 with reference TRBV30 and TRBJ2-1 gives the whole variable domain SQTIHQWPATLVQPVGSPLSLECTVEGTSNPNLYWYRQAAGRGLQLLFYSVGIGQISSEVPQNLSASRPQDRQFILSSKKLLLSDSGFYLCAWGRGYGTSGSNEQFFGPGTRLTVL.

The rearrangement joins TRBV18 to TRBJ2-2, with 8 nucleotides matching TRBD2. This CDR3 region has 16 residues. V was clipped by 1 base and J by 2 bases; unmatched bases: 3. CDR1 KGHSH and CDR2 LQKENI come from the germline V gene. The CDR3 DNA sequence: TGTGCCAGCTCACCACTAGCGGGGTTAAACACCGGGGAGCTGTTTTTT. This sequence encodes CASSPLAGLNTGELFF.

The chain uses TRBV7-3 and TRBJ2-3, with 10 bases aligning to TRBD2. This CDR3 region has 18 residues. Germline assignment: CDR1 SGHTA and CDR2 FQGTGA. V was pared by 0 bases and J by 3 bases, with 9 bases of the junction left unmatched. CDR3 sequence (DNA): TGTGCCAGCAGCTTAACAGGGCTAGCGGGAGCCTCGACAGATACGCAGTATTTT. Protein product: CASSLTGLAGASTDTQYF.

This chain joins TRBV18 and TRBJ1-2; D is unresolved. The CDR3 has 11 residues. Trimming took off 8 bases at V and 3 bases at J, with 7 bases between the two ends. Germline V lookup: CDR1 KGHSH, CDR2 LQKENI. The CDR3 region has the DNA TGTGCCAGCACCCGGGACTATGGCTACACCTTC. Protein product: CASTRDYGYTF.

A word on this clone: The identical CDR3 is also encoded by other nucleotide sequences in the sample. This chain links TRBV7-9 with TRBJ1-2, with a possible D match to TRBD1 (5 bases). CDR1 and CDR2 (germline): SEHNR, FQNEAQ (reference sequence). The CDR3 is 15 amino acids. With 1 base removed from V and 3 bases from J, the gap between germline ends came to 12 bases. The CDR3 DNA follows: TGTGCCAGCAGCTTAGGGGCAGGGTTGGACTATGGCTACACCTTC. Translating gives CASSLGAGLDYGYTF.

The V gene is TRBV4-2, the J gene TRBJ1-5, with 7 bases lining up with TRBD1. Unmatched junction bases numbered 6, after V lost 0 bases and J lost 4 bases. The length of the CDR3 is 16 residues. In germline, CDR1 is LGHNA, CDR2 YNFKEQ. CDR3 loop: CASSQEGGTANQPQHF. As DNA, the CDR3 is TGTGCCAGCAGCCAAGAAGGTGGGACAGCGAATCAGCCCCAGCATTTT.

This clone has just a few counts. This chain uses TRBV5-5 with TRBJ2-2; 8 bases are a match to TRBD1. V shed 5 bases and J 1 base; nucleotides not matched to a gene: 7. This CDR3 is built from 16 residues. CDR1 and CDR2 (germline): SGHKS, YYEKEE (reference sequence). CDR3 loop: CASSSQGAGNTGELFF. Written as DNA, the CDR3 is TGTGCCAGCAGTTCTCAGGGGGCTGGGAACACCGGGGAGCTGTTTTTT.

This chain joins TRBV19 and TRBJ2-1, with TRBD1 as a possible D gene (6 bases). Trimming shortened V by 5 bases and J by 4 bases, and 12 bases separated the two germline ends. Germline V gene lookup returns CDR1 LNHDA and CDR2 SQIVND (reference sequence). The CDR3 sequence is 14 residues long. The CDR3 loop is CASSPGDGYNEQFF. As DNA, the CDR3 is TGTGCCAGTAGTCCAGGGGACGGTTACAATGAGCAGTTCTTC. The full variable domain, its missing parts supplied by reference TRBV19 and TRBJ2-1, is DGGITQSPKYLFRKEGQNVTLSCEQNLNHDAMYWYRQDPGQGLRLIYYSQIVNDFQKGDIAEGYSVSREKKESFPLTVTSAQKNPTAFYLCASSPGDGYNEQFFGPGTRLTVL.

Turning to this clone: Other nucleotide sequences from this sample produce the same CDR3. The chain uses TRBV18 and TRBJ2-7; possibly TRBD2 for D (6 bases). The CDR3 loop spans 12 amino acids. V shed 1 base and J shed 5 bases, with 6 bases lying between them. Germline V gives CDR1 KGHSH, CDR2 LQKENI. In DNA, the CDR3 is TGTGCCAGCTCACCACGGGGGGACGAGCAGTACTTC. It encodes CASSPRGDEQYF.

In this sample, this clone turned up a few times. The chain couples TRBV25-1 to TRBJ1-1; TRBD1 aligns across 8 bases. The germline gives CDR1 MGHDK, CDR2 SYGVNS. This CDR3 contains 15 residues. V lost 1 base to trimming and J lost 3 bases; unmatched junction nucleotides: 4. The CDR3 loop reads CASSESAGGHTEAFF. CDR3 DNA: TGTGCCAGCAGTGAATCGGCAGGGGGCCACACTGAAGCTTTCTTT.

DNA for the CDR3: TGTGCCAGCAGCTTAGCTACAGGGTTTTCCGAGCAGTACTTC. Translation: CASSLATGFSEQYF. J is TRBJ2-7 and V is TRBV11-2, with a weak D call TRBD1 (6 bases). The CDR3 runs to 14 residues. Germline V CDR1 and CDR2: SGHAT, FQNNGV. V gave up 1 base and J gave up 6 bases, with 13 bases separating them.

The chain has TRBV9 and TRBJ1-2, with no clear D. Germline V gene lookup returns CDR1 SGDLS and CDR2 YYNGEE. Trimming removed 4 bases from V and 0 bases from J, with 10 bases in between. The CDR3 has 14 amino acids. Here the CDR3 reads CASSSRGTNYGYTF. The CDR3 DNA reads TGTGCCAGCAGCTCCCGAGGGACTAACTATGGCTACACCTTC.

This clone is a singleton in its sample. The chain couples TRBV7-2 to TRBJ1-1, with D possibly TRBD1 on 5 matching bases. Per germline, CDR1 SGHTA and CDR2 FQGNSA. Trimming removed 2 bases from V and 1 base from J, with 11 bases in between. The CDR3 extends over 15 amino acids. The CDR3 region is CASSLWARENTEAFF. CDR3 coding DNA: TGTGCCAGCAGCTTATGGGCCAGGGAGAACACTGAAGCTTTCTTT.

The chain uses TRBV6-6 and TRBJ2-1, with D unresolved. Germline V gene sequence: CDR1 MNHNY, CDR2 SVGAGI (reference sequence). CDR3 length: 13 residues. Trimming removed 2 bases at V and 8 bases at J, with 10 bases between. The CDR3 loop is CASSYGQIDEQFF. CDR3 DNA sequence: TGTGCCAGCAGTTACGGCCAGATCGATGAGCAGTTCTTC.

The chain is built from TRBV7-9 and TRBJ1-1; 7 positions agree with TRBD1. There are 14 residues in the CDR3. V gave up 5 bases and J gave up 7 bases; unmatched junction bases: 10. Germline assignment: CDR1 SEHNR and CDR2 FQNEAQ (reference sequence). This CDR3 reads CASSPQTGWGEAFF. CDR3 nucleotide sequence: TGTGCCAGCAGCCCCCAGACAGGGTGGGGTGAAGCTTTCTTT.

This chain links TRBV5-5 with TRBJ1-6; D uncertain. The CDR3 loop spans 16 amino acids. Germline CDR1 reads SGHKS; CDR2 reads YYEKEE (reference sequence). V was shortened by 2 bases and J by 7 bases, with 16 bases between the two germline ends. In nucleotides, the CDR3 is TGTGCCAGCAGCTTAGGACCGACGAGAGGGAATTCACCCCTCCACTTT. Encoded protein: CASSLGPTRGNSPLHF.